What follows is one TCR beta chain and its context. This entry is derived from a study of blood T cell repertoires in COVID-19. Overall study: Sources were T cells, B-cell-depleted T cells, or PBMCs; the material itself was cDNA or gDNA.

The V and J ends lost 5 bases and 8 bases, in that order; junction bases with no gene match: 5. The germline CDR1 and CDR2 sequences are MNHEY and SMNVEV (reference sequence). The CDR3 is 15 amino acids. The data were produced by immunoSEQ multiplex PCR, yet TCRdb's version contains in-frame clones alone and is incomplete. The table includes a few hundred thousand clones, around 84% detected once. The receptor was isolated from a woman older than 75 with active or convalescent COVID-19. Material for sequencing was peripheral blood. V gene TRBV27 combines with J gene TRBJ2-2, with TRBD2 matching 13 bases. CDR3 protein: CASSRGTSGAGELFF. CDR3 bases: TGTGCCAGCAGTCGCGGGACTAGCGGGGCTGGGGAGCTGTTTTTT.